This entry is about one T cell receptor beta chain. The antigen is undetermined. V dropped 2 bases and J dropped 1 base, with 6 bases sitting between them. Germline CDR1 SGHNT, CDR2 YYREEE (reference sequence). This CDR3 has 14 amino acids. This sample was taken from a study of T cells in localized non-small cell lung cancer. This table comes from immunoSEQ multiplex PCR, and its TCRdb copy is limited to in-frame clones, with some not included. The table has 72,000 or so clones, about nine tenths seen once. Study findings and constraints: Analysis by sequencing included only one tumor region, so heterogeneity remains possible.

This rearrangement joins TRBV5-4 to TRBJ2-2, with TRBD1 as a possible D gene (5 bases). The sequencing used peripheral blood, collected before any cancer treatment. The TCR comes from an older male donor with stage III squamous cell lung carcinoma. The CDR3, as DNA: TGTGCCAGCAGCTTTGGACAGAACACCGGGGAGCTGTTTTTT. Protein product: CASSFGQNTGELFF.